These 32 T cell receptor beta chains share one sample of origin, sequenced in a study of cytomegalovirus exposure and HLA in healthy donors. The PCR ran on 60 Vbeta and 13 Jbeta primers. Sequencing used immunoSEQ multiplex PCR; TCRdb keeps in-frame clones, though not all of them. The sample shows about 110,000 clones, around 60% of them seen only once. What was sequenced was PBMCs. These receptor sequences come from a man aged 25-45 years in good health and CMV-seropositive.

This clone was seen a handful of times. The chain recombines TRBV10-3 with TRBJ1-1; D is perhaps TRBD1 (5 bases). The CDR3 extends over 14 amino acids. V was cut by 2 bases and J by 0 bases, with 7 bases left in between. Germline CDR1 reads ENHRY; CDR2 reads SYGVKD. The CDR3 is CAISERQMNTEAFF. The CDR3 DNA follows: TGTGCCATCAGTGAGAGACAGATGAACACTGAAGCTTTCTTT.

This clone was counted once. This chain joins TRBV6-5 and TRBJ2-7; possible D gene TRBD2, 6 bases. The CDR3 length is 13 residues. V was clipped by 7 bases and J by 3 bases, with 13 bases between them. Germline CDR1 and CDR2: MNHEY and SVGAGI. In DNA, the CDR3 is TGTGCCAGCAAGACGGACGGGAGCTACGAGCAGTACTTC. This encodes CASKTDGSYEQYF.

Note on this clone: Its ends do not fully match the called genes, so a read error is possible. The rearrangement links TRBV6-5 to TRBJ1-1; 7 bases fit TRBD1. Germline CDR1 is MNHEY and CDR2 is SVGAGI. The length of the CDR3 is 14 residues. CDR3 residues: CASSYSNEGQPVSF. CDR3 DNA: TGTGCCAGCAGTTACTCGAATGAGGGACAGCCTGTCTCCTTT.

The V call is TRBV21-1, the J call TRBJ1-5; TRBD1 is the table's D call, not checked against the DNA. TRBV21-1 is tagged as a pseudogene. The CDR3 spans 15 residues. The CDR3 sequence is CASLLGTGKNQPQHF. CDR3 bases: TGTGCCAGTCTTCTGGGGACAGGGAAAAATCAGCCCCAGCATTTT.

The chain uses TRBV7-2 and TRBJ1-5; possible D gene TRBD1, 6 bases. Germline assignment: CDR1 SGHTA and CDR2 FQGNSA. The CDR3 runs 14 residues. The V and J ends lost 6 bases and 2 bases respectively, with 11 bases between them. Here the CDR3 DNA reads TGTGCCAGCAGTTACAGGGAAGGCAATCAGCCCCAGCATTTT. Translating gives CASSYREGNQPQHF.

The J gene is TRBJ1-2, the V gene TRBV5-1; 8 positions agree with TRBD1. The J segment lost 2 bases and the V segment lost 7 bases, leaving 4 bases of the junction unmatched. The CDR3 contains 13 residues. Germline-derived CDR1 and CDR2 are SGHRS and YFSETQ. CDR3 bases: TGCGCCAGCCGGACAGGGCAAAACTATGGCTACACCTTC. It translates to CASRTGQNYGYTF.

The chain recombines TRBV5-1 with TRBJ1-1; D not certain. Trimming removed 5 bases from V and 4 bases from J, with 15 bases in between. Germline V lookup: CDR1 SGHRS, CDR2 YFSETQ. This CDR3 is built from 14 residues. CDR3 in amino acids: CASRLVPAPTEAFF. In DNA, the CDR3 is TGCGCCAGCAGACTTGTGCCCGCACCCACTGAAGCTTTCTTT.

The chain uses TRBV6-5 and TRBJ1-1; TRBD1 is a possible D gene (5 bases). The CDR3 runs to 14 residues. V was pared by 0 bases and J by 5 bases, with 10 bases between. Germline CDR1 is MNHEY and CDR2 is SVGAGI. This chain's CDR3 is CASSYSWSGTEAFF. CDR3 DNA: TGTGCCAGCAGTTACTCGTGGTCAGGGACTGAAGCTTTCTTT.

The chain uses TRBV19 and TRBJ2-1; D might be TRBD1 (5 bases). This CDR3 region has 13 residues. V lost 5 bases and J lost 4, with 9 bases in between. CDR1 is LNHDA and CDR2 is SQIVND in the germline V gene (reference sequence). CDR3 in amino acids: CASSADRYNEQFF. The CDR3 DNA is TGTGCCAGTAGTGCCGACAGATACAATGAGCAGTTCTTC.

This clone came up a few times. The chain joins TRBV2 to TRBJ2-5; 7 nucleotides agree with TRBD2. The CDR3 totals 14 residues. From germline, CDR1 is SNHLY and CDR2 FYNNEI. V lost 8 bases, J lost 2 bases, and 8 bases stayed unmatched. The CDR3 DNA reads TGTGCCAGCCTAGAGAGGCGGGGGCAAGAGACCCAGTACTTC. It translates to CASLERRGQETQYF.

The chain uses TRBV6-1 and TRBJ1-2; the D gene is possibly TRBD1 (5 bases). The CDR3 is 14 residues long. Trimming shortened V by 2 bases and J by 3 bases, and 10 bases separated the two germline ends. From germline, CDR1 is MNHNS and CDR2 SASEGT. The CDR3 nucleotides are TGTGCCAGCAGTGAACAGGGTGATTACTATGGCTACACCTTC. This encodes CASSEQGDYYGYTF.

This clone was detected only a few times. The J gene is TRBJ2-2, the V gene TRBV11-3, with 10 bases matching TRBD2. CDR3 size: 15 residues. The germline CDR1 and CDR2 sequences are SGHNT and YENEEA. V gave up 1 base and J gave up 10 bases; unmatched junction bases: 6. The CDR3 nucleotides read TGTGCCAGCAGCTTAGGAGCGGGGGGGGTCCTGGAGCTGTTTTTT. Translating gives CASSLGAGGVLELFF.

This clone has just one count. V and J are TRBV7-8 and TRBJ1-1; D remains ambiguous. V lost 5 bases, J lost 2 bases, and 9 bases lay in between. Germline CDR1 and CDR2: SGHVS and FQNEAQ. The CDR3 runs 13 residues. The CDR3 here is CASSLTPNTEAFF. The CDR3 DNA follows: TGTGCCAGCAGCCTTACACCAAACACTGAAGCTTTCTTT.

The rearrangement links TRBV6-6 to TRBJ2-5; 7 bases match TRBD1. J lost 4 bases, V lost 6 bases, and 5 bases had no gene match. Germline CDR1 MNHNY, CDR2 SVGAGI (reference sequence). The CDR3 has 13 amino acids. The DNA for the CDR3 is TGTGCCAGCAGCCGACAGGGCTTAGAGACCCAGTACTTC. This codes for CASSRQGLETQYF.

This chain uses TRBV6-6 with TRBJ2-7, with D maybe TRBD2 (6 bases). The V gene's germline CDR1 is MNHNY and CDR2 SVGAGI (reference sequence). The CDR3 consists of 14 residues. V lost 6 bases to trimming and J lost 4 bases, with 16 bases between them. The CDR3 is CASSGGLVGYEQYF. In nucleotides, the CDR3 is TGTGCCAGCAGCGGGGGTCTGGTGGGGTACGAGCAGTACTTC.

The chain is built from TRBV19 and TRBJ1-2; TRBD1 agrees at 8 bases. CDR3 length equals 14 residues. Germline V gene lookup returns CDR1 LNHDA and CDR2 SQIVND (reference sequence). Trimming removed 6 bases from V and 7 bases from J; junction bases left unmatched: 10. The CDR3 DNA follows: TGTGCCAGTAGGAGGGCAGGACAGGGTCCTGGCTACACCTTC. Protein sequence: CASRRAGQGPGYTF.

V gene TRBV19 combines with J gene TRBJ2-7; 10 bases line up with TRBD1. The V gene's germline CDR1 is LNHDA and CDR2 SQIVND (reference sequence). V gave up 3 bases and J gave up 4 bases; unmatched junction bases: 3. CDR3 length equals 14 residues. CDR3 bases: TGTGCCAGTAGTATGGGGACAGGGGTTTACGAGCAGTACTTC. It yields the protein CASSMGTGVYEQYF.

The rearrangement uses TRBV6-1 and TRBJ2-5, with D possibly matching TRBD2 (5 bases). Trimming stripped 2 bases from V and 5 bases from J, with 15 bases between. Germline-derived CDR1 and CDR2 are MNHNS and SASEGT. CDR3 length equals 15 residues. The CDR3 coding sequence is TGTGCCAGCAGTGAACTCGCCGTAACTAGGGAGACCCAGTACTTC. Translated, it gives CASSELAVTRETQYF.

This clone occurred a few times. The CDR3 region is CASSEGLANYGYTF. In DNA, the CDR3 is TGTGCCAGCAGTGAAGGGCTAGCTAACTATGGCTACACCTTC. The chain carries TRBV6-1 and TRBJ1-2; no clear D gene. CDR3 length: 14 residues. V was shortened by 1 base and J by 0 bases, with 6 bases between the two germline ends. CDR1 and CDR2 from the germline V gene are MNHNS and SASEGT.

The rearrangement joins TRBV28 to TRBJ2-5; D gene uncertain. The J call could be wrong; TRBJ2-7 is a better fit for the DNA end. The CDR3 covers 12 residues. Germline values: CDR1 MDHEN, CDR2 SYDVKM. The CDR3 DNA reads TGTGCCAGCAGTTCCATTTCCTACGAGCAGTACTTC. As protein: CASSSISYEQYF.

This chain uses TRBV6-4 with TRBJ1-4, with D maybe TRBD1 (5 bases). Germline V CDR1 and CDR2: MRHNA, SNTAGT. V was cut by 2 bases and J by 8 bases, with 18 bases left in between. The CDR3 length is 16 residues. For the CDR3, the DNA is TGTGCCAGCAGTGACGGGAGGTTAGGGGCCAGGGAAAAACTGTTTTTT. This encodes CASSDGRLGAREKLFF.

The DNA for the CDR3 is TGTGCCAGCAGCTTAGGCGTGGCGGGGCCCTACAATGAGCAGTTCTTC. It codes for CASSLGVAGPYNEQFF. V gene TRBV13 combines with J gene TRBJ2-1; tentative D call: TRBD2 (6 bases). This CDR3 spans 16 amino acids. Trimming stripped 0 bases from V and 2 bases from J, with 11 bases between. CDR1 is PRHDT, CDR2 FYEKMQ, per germline (reference sequence).

The V gene is TRBV11-3, the J gene TRBJ2-5, with D hard to call. The CDR3 consists of 15 residues. V lost 4 bases to trimming and J lost 0 bases, with 12 bases between them. Looked up from germline, CDR1 is SGHNT and CDR2 is YENEEA. Here the CDR3 DNA reads TGTGCCAGCAGCTCCAGATTCAATGACCAAGAGACCCAGTACTTC. Translated, it gives CASSSRFNDQETQYF.

The genes are TRBV27 and TRBJ1-1, with D possibly matching TRBD1 (6 bases). V dropped 5 bases and J dropped 7 bases, with 14 bases sitting between them. This CDR3 comprises 13 residues. Per germline, CDR1 MNHEY and CDR2 SMNVEV (reference sequence). In DNA form, the CDR3 reads TGTGCCAGCAGTACCCAGACAGGAGTTGAAGCTTTCTTT. It yields the protein CASSTQTGVEAFF.

The genes are TRBV5-1 and TRBJ2-7; D uncertain. Between the trimmed V and J ends, which lost 0 bases and 5 bases, there was a span of 18 bases. Germline V CDR1 and CDR2: SGHRS, YFSETQ. The CDR3 contains 16 residues. The CDR3 is CASSLDPLTILDEQYF. The CDR3 DNA reads TGCGCCAGCAGCTTGGATCCCCTGACAATTCTGGACGAGCAGTACTTC.

The V call is TRBV1, the J call TRBJ1-2; TRBD1 is the table's D call, not checked against the DNA. TRBV1 is noted as a pseudogene. CDR3 length: 12 amino acids. DNA of the CDR3: TGCACCAGCAGGATACAGGGTACTGGCTACACCTTC. The encoded protein is CTSRIQGTGYTF.

Notes on this clone: Distinct nucleotide sequences in the sample also encode this CDR3. This chain joins TRBV5-1 and TRBJ1-6, with 9 nucleotides matching TRBD1. CDR1 and CDR2 (germline): SGHRS, YFSETQ. V gave up 1 base and J gave up 5 bases; unmatched junction bases: 1. This CDR3 has 15 residues. CDR3 nucleotides: TGCGCCAGCAGCTTGCGGGACAGGGATAATTCACCCCTCCACTTT. It specifies CASSLRDRDNSPLHF.

The genes are TRBV6-6 and TRBJ2-7; a possible D gene is TRBD2 (6 bases). CDR3 size: 14 residues. Germline V gene lookup returns CDR1 MNHNY and CDR2 SVGAGI (reference sequence). Trimming shortened V by 5 bases and J by 6 bases, and 17 bases separated the two germline ends. The CDR3 here is CASSPPPLGGEQYF. The CDR3 DNA follows: TGTGCCAGCAGTCCCCCCCCCTTGGGAGGCGAGCAGTACTTC.

The rearrangement uses TRBV29-1 and TRBJ1-1; the D gene is possibly TRBD1 (5 bases). The CDR3 has 12 residues. Germline V lookup: CDR1 SQVTM, CDR2 ANQGSEA. Trimming took off 0 bases at V and 6 bases at J, with 8 bases between the two ends. The CDR3 loop is CSVEEGVSEAFF. The CDR3 DNA reads as TGCAGCGTTGAAGAAGGGGTATCTGAAGCTTTCTTT.

V and J are TRBV6-5 and TRBJ1-6; TRBD1 is a possible D gene (5 bases). Looked up from germline, CDR1 is MNHEY and CDR2 is SVGAGI. CDR3 length: 14 amino acids. Deletions cut 7 bases from V and 6 bases from J, with 13 bases between. In nucleotides, the CDR3 is TGTGCCAGCACCTGGGGGGGTCGTAATTCACCCCTCCACTTT. Its translation: CASTWGGRNSPLHF.

The chain employs TRBV7-9 and TRBJ1-1; 7 positions match TRBD1. The germline V gene encodes CDR1 SEHNR and CDR2 FQNEAQ (reference sequence). The CDR3 spans 14 residues. V trimming: 11 bases; J trimming: 0 bases; junction bases outside the gene matches: 9. The CDR3 loop is CAGQDLAMNTEAFF. DNA for the CDR3: TGTGCCGGACAGGATCTGGCCATGAACACTGAAGCTTTCTTT.

This clone showed up just once. V usage is TRBV19 and J usage is TRBJ2-3; 8 bases map to TRBD2. After removal of 10 bases from V and 6 bases from J, the junction contained 9 bases not matched to a gene. CDR3 length: 13 amino acids. Per the germline V gene, CDR1 is LNHDA and CDR2 is SQIVND (reference sequence). Here the CDR3 DNA reads TGTGCCACCTTGGAGCGGGGGATTGATACGCAGTATTTT. Translated, it gives CATLERGIDTQYF.